This T cell receptor (beta chain) came from a study of cytomegalovirus exposure and HLA in healthy donors. Study overall: The platform used for the roughly 130 validation repertoires matched that of the 666 first-cohort repertoires, a later analysis reported.

Study-wide findings and caveats: Cytomegalovirus-associated TCR beta chains were listed, numbering 164.

The donors belonged to the roughly 120-subject validation cohort, separate from the roughly 670-subject first cohort. Comments on this clone: Its antigen is undetermined.

Using immunoSEQ multiplex PCR, the repertoire was profiled, and TCRdb retains in-frame clones only, with some absent. The sample carries roughly 75,000 clones, approximately 94% recorded once. The sequence was obtained from a woman younger than 35 in good health and CMV-seropositive. Sequenced input: PBMCs.

The CDR3 sequence is CASSLWTENYGYTF. CDR3 nucleotide sequence: TGTGCCAGCAGCCTTTGGACAGAGAACTATGGCTACACCTTC. The chain employs TRBV5-4 and TRBJ1-2; possible D gene TRBD1, 6 bases. The germline gives CDR1 SGHNT, CDR2 YYREEE (reference sequence). The CDR3 loop spans 14 amino acids. The V gene lost 4 bases and the J gene lost 2 bases, with 12 bases spanning the gap.